The rows below give T cell receptor beta chains drawn from one sample of a study of PD-1 blockade in classical Hodgkin lymphoma. Profiling relied on immunoSEQ multiplex PCR, and the TCRdb table lists in-frame clones only, not all of them. The data contain thousands of clones, 75% to 95% of them singletons. Sequencing input: CD8+ T cells from blood. The receptors originated from a human donor with classical Hodgkin lymphoma. Both conserved end residues are part of each CDR3. D genes are given only for firm matches.

V gene	D gene	J gene	CDR3 DNA	CDR3 protein
TRBV4-1	-	TRBJ2-7	TGCGCCAGCAGCCAAGATCGGGAGACCGAGCAGTACTTC	CASSQDRETEQYF
TRBV7-7	TRBD1	TRBJ2-7	TGTGCTAGCAGCATCGACAGGGGCCACGAGCAGTACTTC	CASSIDRGHEQYF
TRBV6-5	TRBD1	TRBJ2-7	TGTGCCAGCAGTCTGACAGGGGGCATTTACGAGCAGTACTTC	CASSLTGGIYEQYF
TRBV18	-	TRBJ2-1	TGTGCCAGCTCACCGTCAAGCTATTACGACCTAGGGAATGAGCAGTTCTTC	CASSPSSYYDLGNEQFF
TRBV19	-	TRBJ1-1	TGTGCCAGTAGTACCCTCTGGCACTCTCTGAACACTGAAGCTTTCTTT	CASSTLWHSLNTEAFF
TRBV7-9	-	TRBJ2-7	TGTGCCAGCAGCCCGTCGGCTTCGTACGAGCAGTACTTC	CASSPSASYEQYF
TRBV5-6	-	TRBJ2-7	TGTGCCAGCAGCTGGGGGGACAGCTACGAGCAGTACTTC	CASSWGDSYEQYF
TRBV27	TRBD2	TRBJ2-2	TGTGCCAGCAGCCATATAGCGGGAACTTCAGTCGGGGAGCTGTTTTTT	CASSHIAGTSVGELFF
TRBV27	TRBD1	TRBJ1-5	TGTGCCAGCAGTTACAGGGGGCGACATCAGCCCCAGCATTTT	CASSYRGRHQPQHF
TRBV4-1	TRBD2	TRBJ2-7	TGCGCCAGCAGCCCAGGACTAGCCGTCTTTCTCTACGAGCAGTACTTC	CASSPGLAVFLYEQYF
TRBV7-9	-	TRBJ1-2	TGTGCCAGCAGCTTAGCGGACGGGTCTAACTATGGCTACACCTTC	CASSLADGSNYGYTF
TRBV5-6	-	TRBJ1-2	TGTGCCAGCAGCTTGGAAGGGTATGGCTACACCTTC	CASSLEGYGYTF
TRBV28	-	TRBJ2-7	TGTGCCAGCAGTTTTCCTCATCCCAACGAGCAGTACTTC	CASSFPHPNEQYF
TRBV23-1	-	TRBJ1-2	TGCGCCAGCAGTCAATCGATCTACCCCTGCGGCTATGGCTACACCTTC	CASSQSIYPCGYGYTF
TRBV27	TRBD2	TRBJ2-7	TGTGCCAGCAGTCCACGGACTAGCTCCTACGAGCAGTACTTC	CASSPRTSSYEQYF
TRBV7-3	-	TRBJ1-1	TGTGCCAGCAGCTTGGCCTCCGGACACCTGAACACTGAAGCTTTCTTT	CASSLASGHLNTEAFF
TRBV29-1	-	TRBJ2-5	TGCAGCGTTGAAGATAAAGTGGACTGGGACCAAGAGACCCAGTACTTC	CSVEDKVDWDQETQYF
TRBV2	TRBD2	TRBJ2-3	TGTGCCAGCAGTGATATAGCGGGAGCGGAAGATACGCAGTATTTT	CASSDIAGAEDTQYF
TRBV12-5	-	TRBJ1-1	TGTGCTAGTGGTTTGGTAATCCCTCCCATGAGGAACACTGAAGCTTTCTTT	CASGLVIPPMRNTEAFF
TRBV28	TRBD1	TRBJ2-7	TGTGCCAGCAGTTTATCAGGGGGCGCATACGAGCAGTACTTC	CASSLSGGAYEQYF